This T cell receptor (beta chain) derives from a study of T cells in Graves' hyperthyroidism and ophthalmopathy. Background on the study: The authors collected peripheral blood at initial diagnosis, before any treatment. Study-level results: Ophthalmopathy was distinguished from stable hyperthyroidism by 13 V-J signatures.

At least ten counts were recorded for this clonotype. What it binds is not known. PBMCs came from around 9.7 ml fresh peripheral blood. Authors of the study amplified TCR beta CDR3 regions from RNA transcripts. The TCR CDR3 was amplified in a first-round RT-PCR using the HTBI primer set. Via MiXCR, TCRdb re-called the multiplex PCR reads, giving one row per CDR3 protein. Of hundreds of thousands of distinct CDR3 sequences in the sample, 11% to 15% were seen once. V shed 3 bases and J shed 7 bases, with 22 bases lying between them. The CDR3 is made up of 17 amino acids. CDR1 and CDR2 from the germline V gene are SGHVS and FQNEAQ.

The receptor comes from a woman between 18 and 29 years old with Graves' hyperthyroidism. The chain combines TRBV7-8 with TRBJ1-5; D is unclear. Material: blood. The CDR3 loop reads CASSLVEVTGTGQPQHF. The CDR3 nucleotides are TGTGCCAGCAGCTTGGTTGAGGTGACGGGAACGGGACAGCCCCAGCATTTT.